Shown below are 10 T cell receptor beta chains from a single sample sequenced in a study of blood T cell dynamics during melanoma immunotherapy (TCRdb year 2020). The sample's time point, from its label and the paper: week 3, after first cycle of checkpoint inhibitor. The method behind the library was the immunoSEQ multiplex PCR assay. Imported from immuneACCESS, the table was reduced by TCRdb to in-frame sequences with V and J called. These copies leave out some clones; in studies compared against another copy, an unresolved V gene accounts for under half, and the cause of the remainder is not known. Counted in this sample were about 16,000 clones; about 95% of them appeared once. Of the sample, under 0.25% falls within the top ten clones. This specimen consisted of effector memory CD8+ T cells from blood, obtained from a patient treated with checkpoint blockade. The receptors come from a human donor with melanoma.

The chain uses TRBV6-6 and TRBJ2-3; 8 bases match TRBD1. CDR1 MNHNY and CDR2 SVGAGI come from the germline V gene (reference sequence). Trimming removed 2 bases from V and 4 bases from J; junction bases left unmatched: 2. The CDR3 is made up of 14 amino acids. The chain's CDR3 is CASSYVTGADTQYF. The CDR3 region has the DNA TGTGCCAGCAGTTACGTGACAGGGGCAGATACGCAGTATTTT.

The chain couples TRBV2 to TRBJ1-4; D perhaps matches TRBD1 (6 bases). This CDR3 contains 15 residues. Trimming pared 6 bases from V and 0 bases from J, leaving 11 bases between. CDR1 is SNHLY and CDR2 is FYNNEI in the germline V gene. The CDR3 nucleotides read TGTGCCAGCAGCCTGACAGGCGCAACTAATGAAAAACTGTTTTTT. Its translation: CASSLTGATNEKLFF.

V gene TRBV2 combines with J gene TRBJ2-2; the D gene is possibly TRBD1 (5 bases). The CDR3 sequence is 14 residues long. The germline CDR1 and CDR2 sequences are SNHLY and FYNNEI. Trimming took 11 bases from V and 7 from J, leaving 20 bases between them. The CDR3 coding sequence is TGTGCCTGGCCCCCCCCAGGGAAGATCGGGGAGCTGTTTTTT. Translation gives CAWPPPGKIGELFF.

This sequence joins TRBV28 and TRBJ2-7, with D unresolved. V lost 2 bases to trimming and J lost 2 bases, with 10 bases between them. Germline CDR1 reads MDHEN; CDR2 reads SYDVKM. This CDR3 spans 14 amino acids. The CDR3 bases are TGTGCCAGCAGTTTAATACACCTTACCTACGAGCAGTACTTC. Translating gives CASSLIHLTYEQYF. The variable domain in full, with the rest retrieved from reference TRBV28 and TRBJ2-7, is DVKVTQSSRYLVKRTGEKVFLECVQDMDHENMFWYRQDPGLGLRLIYFSYDVKMKEKGDIPEGYSVSREKKERFSLILESASTNQTSMYLCASSLIHLTYEQYFGPGTRLTVT.

V is TRBV15 and J is TRBJ2-3; 10 positions agree with TRBD2. Germline V CDR1 and CDR2: LNHNV, YYDKDF (reference sequence). This CDR3 contains 17 residues. The ends lost 3 bases at V and 0 bases at J; junction bases unmatched: 6. Here the CDR3 reads CATSSAGLAVSTDTQYF. DNA of the CDR3: TGTGCCACCAGCAGCGCCGGACTAGCGGTTAGCACAGATACGCAGTATTTT. Together with reference TRBV15 and TRBJ2-3, the CDR3 gives the full variable domain: DAMVIQNPRYQVTQFGKPVTLSCSQTLNHNVMYWYQQKSSQAPKLLFHYYDKDFNNEADTPDNFQSRRPNTSFCFLDIRSPGLGDTAMYLCATSSAGLAVSTDTQYFGPGTRLTVL.

This clone was recorded only once. The genes are TRBV5-4 and TRBJ2-2; 7 bases line up with TRBD2. V was pared by 2 bases and J by 7 bases, with 11 bases of the junction left unmatched. The CDR3 consists of 16 residues. Germline V gene data show CDR1 as SGHNT and CDR2 as YYREEE (reference sequence). The CDR3 here is CASSLRRERDGGELFF. CDR3 sequence (DNA): TGTGCCAGCAGCTTAAGGCGGGAGCGAGATGGCGGGGAGCTGTTTTTT. The variable domain in full, completed from reference TRBV5-4 and TRBJ2-2, reads ETGVTQSPTHLIKTRGQQVTLRCSSQSGHNTVSWYQQALGQGPQFIFQYYREEENGRGNFPPRFSGLQFPNYSSELNVNALELDDSALYLCASSLRRERDGGELFFGEGSRLTVL.

The rearrangement links TRBV19 to TRBJ2-7; TRBD1 matches 10 bases. The CDR3 is made up of 13 amino acids. V was pared by 8 bases and J by 2 bases, with 3 bases of the junction left unmatched. Germline CDR1 and CDR2: LNHDA and SQIVND (reference sequence). The CDR3 DNA sequence: TGTGCCAGTTTGGGACAGGGGCCCTACGAGCAGTACTTC. This codes for CASLGQGPYEQYF.

J is TRBJ2-3 and V is TRBV11-2; 9 bases are a match to TRBD2. The V and J ends lost 3 bases and 0 bases, in that order; junction bases with no gene match: 4. The CDR3 contains 16 residues. The germline gives CDR1 SGHAT, CDR2 FQNNGV. CDR3 bases: TGTGCCAGCAGCTTCCTAGCGGGACTGAGCACAGATACGCAGTATTTT. It encodes CASSFLAGLSTDTQYF.

The chain employs TRBV11-3 and TRBJ2-5; 7 positions agree with TRBD1. J gave up 7 bases and V 5 bases, and 7 bases lay outside the gene matches. The germline V gene has CDR1 SGHNT and CDR2 YENEEA. There are 13 residues in the CDR3. CDR3 DNA: TGTGCCAGCAGCGACAGGGCCGAAAGGACCCAGTACTTC. The encoded protein is CASSDRAERTQYF.

This chain uses TRBV28 with TRBJ1-2; 7 bases map to TRBD1. The CDR3 length is 14 residues. Germline V CDR1 and CDR2: MDHEN, SYDVKM. The ends lost 1 base at V and 8 bases at J; junction bases unmatched: 7. The CDR3 coding sequence is TGTGCCAGCAGTTTATCTTACACAGGGGAGGGCTACACCTTC. Its translation: CASSLSYTGEGYTF.